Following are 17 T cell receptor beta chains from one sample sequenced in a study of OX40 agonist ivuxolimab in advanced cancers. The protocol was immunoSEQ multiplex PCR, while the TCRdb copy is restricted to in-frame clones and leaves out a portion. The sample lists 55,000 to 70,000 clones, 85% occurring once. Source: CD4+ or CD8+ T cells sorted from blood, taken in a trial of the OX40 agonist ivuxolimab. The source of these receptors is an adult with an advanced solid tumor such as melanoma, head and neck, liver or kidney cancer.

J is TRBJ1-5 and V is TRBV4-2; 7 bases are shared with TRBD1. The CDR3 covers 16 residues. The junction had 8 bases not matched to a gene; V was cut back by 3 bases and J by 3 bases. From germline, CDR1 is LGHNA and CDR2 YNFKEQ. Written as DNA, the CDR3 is TGTGCCAGCAGCCAGCAGGGGGATGTAGCCAATCAGCCCCAGCATTTT. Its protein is CASSQQGDVANQPQHF.

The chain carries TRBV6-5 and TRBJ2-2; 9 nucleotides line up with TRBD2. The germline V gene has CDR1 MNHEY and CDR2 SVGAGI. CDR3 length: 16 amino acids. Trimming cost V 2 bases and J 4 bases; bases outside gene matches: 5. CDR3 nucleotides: TGTGCCAGCAGTTACAGCCTAGCGGGACGCACCGGGGAGCTGTTTTTT. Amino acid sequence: CASSYSLAGRTGELFF.

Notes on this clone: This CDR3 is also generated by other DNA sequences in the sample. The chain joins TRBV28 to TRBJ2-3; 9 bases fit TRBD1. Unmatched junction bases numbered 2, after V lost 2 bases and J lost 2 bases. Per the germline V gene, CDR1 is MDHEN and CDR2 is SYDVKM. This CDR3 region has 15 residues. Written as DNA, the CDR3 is TGTGCCAGCAGTTTAGGGACAGGGTCCACAGATACGCAGTATTTT. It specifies CASSLGTGSTDTQYF.

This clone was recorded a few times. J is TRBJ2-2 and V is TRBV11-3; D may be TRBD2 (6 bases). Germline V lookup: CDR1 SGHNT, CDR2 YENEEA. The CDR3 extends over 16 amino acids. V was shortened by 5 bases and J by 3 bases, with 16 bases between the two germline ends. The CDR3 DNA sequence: TGTGCCAGCAGCCCGCCGCGGGACCAGGACACCGGGGAGCTGTTTTTT. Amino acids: CASSPPRDQDTGELFF.

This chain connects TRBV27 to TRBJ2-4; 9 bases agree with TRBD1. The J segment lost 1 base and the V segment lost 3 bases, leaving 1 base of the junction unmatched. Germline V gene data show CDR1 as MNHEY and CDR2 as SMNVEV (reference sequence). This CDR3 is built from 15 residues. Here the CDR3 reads CASSFGQGAKNIQYF. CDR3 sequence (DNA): TGTGCCAGCAGTTTCGGACAGGGGGCCAAAAACATTCAGTACTTC.

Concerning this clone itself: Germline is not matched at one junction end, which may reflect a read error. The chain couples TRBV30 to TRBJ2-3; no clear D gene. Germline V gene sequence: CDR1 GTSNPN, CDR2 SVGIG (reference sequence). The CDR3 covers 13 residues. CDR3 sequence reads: CARSRGGLDTQYF. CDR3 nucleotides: TGTGCCCGGAGCCGAGGTGGATTAGATACGCAGTATTTT.

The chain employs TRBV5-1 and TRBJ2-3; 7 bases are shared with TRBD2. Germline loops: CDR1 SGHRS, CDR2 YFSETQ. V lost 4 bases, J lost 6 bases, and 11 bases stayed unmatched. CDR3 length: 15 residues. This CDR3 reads CASSGGTTQGDTQYF. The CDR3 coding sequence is TGCGCCAGCAGCGGAGGGACTACCCAAGGGGATACGCAGTATTTT. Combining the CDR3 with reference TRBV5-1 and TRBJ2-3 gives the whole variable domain KAGVTQTPRYLIKTRGQQVTLSCSPISGHRSVSWYQQTPGQGLQFLFEYFSETQRNKGNFPGRFSGRQFSNSRSEMNVSTLELGDSALYLCASSGGTTQGDTQYFGPGTRLTVL.

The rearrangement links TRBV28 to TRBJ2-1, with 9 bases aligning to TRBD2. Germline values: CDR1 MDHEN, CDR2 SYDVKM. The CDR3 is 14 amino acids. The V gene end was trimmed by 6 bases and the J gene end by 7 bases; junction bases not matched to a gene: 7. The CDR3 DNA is TGTGCCAGCAGCCCTCATACTAGCGGGAATGAGCAGTTCTTC. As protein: CASSPHTSGNEQFF.

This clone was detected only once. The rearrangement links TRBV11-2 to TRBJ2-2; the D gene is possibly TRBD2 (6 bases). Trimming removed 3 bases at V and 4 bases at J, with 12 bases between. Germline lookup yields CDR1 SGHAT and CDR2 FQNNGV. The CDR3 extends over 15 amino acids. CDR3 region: CASSLEGSSTGELFF. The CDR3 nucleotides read TGTGCCAGCAGCTTGGAGGGGTCAAGCACCGGGGAGCTGTTTTTT. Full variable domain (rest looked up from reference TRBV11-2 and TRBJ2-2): EAGVAQSPRYKIIEKRQSVAFWCNPISGHATLYWYQQILGQGPKLLIQFQNNGVVDDSQLPKDRFSAERLKGVDSTLKIQPAKLEDSAVYLCASSLEGSSTGELFFGEGSRLTVL.

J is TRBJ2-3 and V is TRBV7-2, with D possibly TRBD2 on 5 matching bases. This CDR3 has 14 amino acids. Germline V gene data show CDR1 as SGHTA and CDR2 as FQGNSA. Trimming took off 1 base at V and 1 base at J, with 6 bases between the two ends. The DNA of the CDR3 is TGTGCCAGCAGCTTAGGAGGGCGCACAGATACGCAGTATTTT. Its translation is CASSLGGRTDTQYF.

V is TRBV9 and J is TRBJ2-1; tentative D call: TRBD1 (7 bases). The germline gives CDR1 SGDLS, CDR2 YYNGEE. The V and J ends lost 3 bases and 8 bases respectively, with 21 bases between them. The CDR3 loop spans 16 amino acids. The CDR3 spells CASSGTRGVRSHEQFF. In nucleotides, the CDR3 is TGTGCCAGCAGCGGCACCAGGGGGGTTCGTTCCCATGAGCAGTTCTTC.

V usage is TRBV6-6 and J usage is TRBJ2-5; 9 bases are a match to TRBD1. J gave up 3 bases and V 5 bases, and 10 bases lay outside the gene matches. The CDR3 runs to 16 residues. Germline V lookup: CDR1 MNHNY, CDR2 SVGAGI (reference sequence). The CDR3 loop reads CASSQQGAPREETQYF. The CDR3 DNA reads TGTGCCAGCAGTCAACAGGGGGCGCCCCGGGAAGAGACCCAGTACTTC.

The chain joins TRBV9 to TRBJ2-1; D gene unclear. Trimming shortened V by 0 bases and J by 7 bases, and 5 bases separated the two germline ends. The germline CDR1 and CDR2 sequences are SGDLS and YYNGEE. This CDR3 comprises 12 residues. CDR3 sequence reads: CASSVGINEQFF. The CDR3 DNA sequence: TGTGCCAGCAGCGTAGGGATTAATGAGCAGTTCTTC.

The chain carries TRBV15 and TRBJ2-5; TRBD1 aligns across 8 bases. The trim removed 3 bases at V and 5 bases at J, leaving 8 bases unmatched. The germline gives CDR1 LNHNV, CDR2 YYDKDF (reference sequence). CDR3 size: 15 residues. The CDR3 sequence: CATSRKQGARETQYF. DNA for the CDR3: TGTGCCACCAGCAGGAAGCAGGGGGCGCGGGAGACCCAGTACTTC.

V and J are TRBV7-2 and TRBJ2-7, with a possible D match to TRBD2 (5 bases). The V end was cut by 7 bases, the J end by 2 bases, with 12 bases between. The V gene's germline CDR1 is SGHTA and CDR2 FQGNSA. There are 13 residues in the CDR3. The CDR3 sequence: CASTGGHTYEQYF. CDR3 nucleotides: TGTGCCAGCACCGGCGGGCATACCTACGAGCAGTACTTC.

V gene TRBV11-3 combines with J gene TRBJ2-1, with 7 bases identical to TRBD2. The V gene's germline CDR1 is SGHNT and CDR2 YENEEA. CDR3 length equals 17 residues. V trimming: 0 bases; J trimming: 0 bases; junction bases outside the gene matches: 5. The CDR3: CASSLDGRPPSYNEQFF. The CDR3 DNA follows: TGTGCCAGCAGCTTAGACGGGAGGCCTCCCTCCTACAATGAGCAGTTCTTC.

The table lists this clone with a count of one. DNA for the CDR3: TGTGCCACCAGCAGGATAAGAATTGATGATGAGCAGTTCTTC. It yields the protein CATSRIRIDDEQFF. This sequence joins TRBV15 and TRBJ2-1, with unresolved D. V gave up 3 bases and J gave up 8 bases, with 14 bases separating them. The CDR3 loop spans 14 amino acids. The germline V gene has CDR1 LNHNV and CDR2 YYDKDF (reference sequence).